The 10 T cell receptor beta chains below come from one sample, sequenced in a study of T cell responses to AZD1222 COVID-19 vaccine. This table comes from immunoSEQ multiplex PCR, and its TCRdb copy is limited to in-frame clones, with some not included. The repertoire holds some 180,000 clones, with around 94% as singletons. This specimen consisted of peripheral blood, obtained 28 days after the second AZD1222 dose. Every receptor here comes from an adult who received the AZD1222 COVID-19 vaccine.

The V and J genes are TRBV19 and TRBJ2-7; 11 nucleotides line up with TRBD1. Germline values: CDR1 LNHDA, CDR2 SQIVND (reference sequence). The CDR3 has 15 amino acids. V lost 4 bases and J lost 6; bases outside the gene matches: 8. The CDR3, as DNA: TGTGCCAGTAGTAATCCTGGGACAGGGGGACTCGAGCAGTACTTC. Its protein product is CASSNPGTGGLEQYF.

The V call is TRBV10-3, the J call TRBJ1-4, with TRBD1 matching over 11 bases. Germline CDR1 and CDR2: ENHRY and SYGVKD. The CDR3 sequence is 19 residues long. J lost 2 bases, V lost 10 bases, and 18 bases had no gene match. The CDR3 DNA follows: TGTGCCACGACGGATATGCCGGGACAGGGGGTCCCCACTAATGAAAAACTGTTTTTT. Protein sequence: CATTDMPGQGVPTNEKLFF.

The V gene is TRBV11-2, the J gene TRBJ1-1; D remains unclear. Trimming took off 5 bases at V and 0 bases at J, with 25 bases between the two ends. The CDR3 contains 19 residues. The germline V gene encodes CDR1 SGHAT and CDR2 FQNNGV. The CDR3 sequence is CASSVVQPESGWVNTEAFF. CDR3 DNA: TGTGCCAGCAGCGTTGTCCAACCCGAATCGGGGTGGGTGAACACTGAAGCTTTCTTT.

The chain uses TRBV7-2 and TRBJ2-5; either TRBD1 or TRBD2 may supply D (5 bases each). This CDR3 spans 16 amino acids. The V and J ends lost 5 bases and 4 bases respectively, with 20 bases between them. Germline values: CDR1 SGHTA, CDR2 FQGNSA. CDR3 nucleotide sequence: TGTGCCAGCAGCCCAAGATATACCAGTGGGGGAGAGACCCAGTACTTC. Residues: CASSPRYTSGGETQYF.

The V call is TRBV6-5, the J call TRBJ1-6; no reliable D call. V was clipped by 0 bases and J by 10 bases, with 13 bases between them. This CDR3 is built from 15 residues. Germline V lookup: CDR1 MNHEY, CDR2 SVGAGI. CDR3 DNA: TGTGCCAGCAGTTACTCAGGCCGGGGAGCATCACCCCTCCACTTT. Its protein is CASSYSGRGASPLHF.

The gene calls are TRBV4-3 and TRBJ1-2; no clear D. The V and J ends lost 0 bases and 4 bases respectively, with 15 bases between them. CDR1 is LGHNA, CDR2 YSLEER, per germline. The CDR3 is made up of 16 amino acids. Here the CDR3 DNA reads TGCGCCAGCAGCCAAGATTACGGACCTGGTGGCTATGGCTACACCTTC. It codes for CASSQDYGPGGYGYTF.

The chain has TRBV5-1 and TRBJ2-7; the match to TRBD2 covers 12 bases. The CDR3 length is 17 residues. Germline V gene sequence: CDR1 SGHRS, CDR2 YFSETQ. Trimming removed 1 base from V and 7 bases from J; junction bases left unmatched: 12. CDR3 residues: CASSLRLTSGRSGEQYF. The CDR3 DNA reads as TGCGCCAGCAGCTTGCGCCTAACTAGCGGGAGGTCCGGTGAGCAGTACTTC.

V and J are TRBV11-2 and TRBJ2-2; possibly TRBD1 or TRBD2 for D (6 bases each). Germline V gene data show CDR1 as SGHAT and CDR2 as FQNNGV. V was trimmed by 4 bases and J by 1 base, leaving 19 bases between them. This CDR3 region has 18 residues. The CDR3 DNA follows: TGTGCCAGCAGCTCCAAACGGCGGGACAACCGGAACACCGGGGAGCTGTTTTTT. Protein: CASSSKRRDNRNTGELFF. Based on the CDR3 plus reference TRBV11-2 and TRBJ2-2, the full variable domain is EAGVAQSPRYKIIEKRQSVAFWCNPISGHATLYWYQQILGQGPKLLIQFQNNGVVDDSQLPKDRFSAERLKGVDSTLKIQPAKLEDSAVYLCASSSKRRDNRNTGELFFGEGSRLTVL.

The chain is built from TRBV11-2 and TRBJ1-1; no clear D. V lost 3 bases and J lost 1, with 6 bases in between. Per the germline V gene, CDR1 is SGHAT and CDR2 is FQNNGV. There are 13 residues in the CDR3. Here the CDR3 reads CASSFLRNTEAFF. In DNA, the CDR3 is TGTGCCAGCAGCTTCCTTAGGAACACTGAAGCTTTCTTT.

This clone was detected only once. CDR3 in DNA: TGTGCCAGCAGTAGAGAGACAGCCAACTATGGCTACACCTTC. Translation: CASSRETANYGYTF. The rearrangement joins TRBV6-5 to TRBJ1-2; possible D gene TRBD1, 5 bases. The germline CDR1 and CDR2 sequences are MNHEY and SVGAGI. V lost 5 bases to trimming and J lost 2 bases, with 12 bases between them. This CDR3 spans 14 amino acids.